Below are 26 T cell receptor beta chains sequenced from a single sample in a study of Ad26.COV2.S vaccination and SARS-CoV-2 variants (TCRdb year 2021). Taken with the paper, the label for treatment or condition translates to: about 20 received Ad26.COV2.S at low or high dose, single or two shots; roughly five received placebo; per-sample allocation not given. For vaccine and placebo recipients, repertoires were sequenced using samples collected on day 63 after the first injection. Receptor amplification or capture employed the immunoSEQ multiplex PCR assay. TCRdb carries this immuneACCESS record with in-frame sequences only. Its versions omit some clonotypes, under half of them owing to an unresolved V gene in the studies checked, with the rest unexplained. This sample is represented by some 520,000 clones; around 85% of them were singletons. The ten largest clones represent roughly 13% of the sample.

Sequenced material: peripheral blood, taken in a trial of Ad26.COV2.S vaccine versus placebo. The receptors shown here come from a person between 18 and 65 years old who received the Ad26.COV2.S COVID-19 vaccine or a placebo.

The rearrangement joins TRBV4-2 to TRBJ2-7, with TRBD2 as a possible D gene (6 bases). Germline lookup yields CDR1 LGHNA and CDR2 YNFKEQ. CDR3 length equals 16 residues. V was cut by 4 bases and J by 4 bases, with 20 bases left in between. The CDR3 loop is CASSPLSGSPSYEQYF. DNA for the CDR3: TGTGCCAGCAGCCCGCTTAGCGGCAGCCCAAGTTACGAGCAGTACTTC.

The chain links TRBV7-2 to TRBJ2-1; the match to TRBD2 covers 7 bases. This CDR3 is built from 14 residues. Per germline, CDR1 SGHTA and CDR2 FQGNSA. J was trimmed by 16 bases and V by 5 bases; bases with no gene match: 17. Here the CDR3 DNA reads TGTGCCAGCAGCCAACTCACTAGCGCCCCAACAGTCTTCTTC. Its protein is CASSQLTSAPTVFF. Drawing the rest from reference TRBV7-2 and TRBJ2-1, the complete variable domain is GAGVSQSPSNKVTEKGKDVELRCDPISGHTALYWYRQSLGQGLEFLIYFQGNSAPDKSGLPSDRFSAERTGGSVSTLTIQRTQQEDSAVYLCASSQLTSAPTVFFGPGTRLTVL.

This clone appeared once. The CDR3 nucleotides are TGTGCCGGCTCAGTGGGCTACGAGCAGTACTTC. This gives the protein CAGSVGYEQYF. The chain joins TRBV6-8 to TRBJ2-7; D gene unclear. V was cut by 11 bases and J by 3 bases, with 11 bases left in between. The CDR3 runs 11 residues. Per the germline V gene, CDR1 is MNHGY and CDR2 is SAAAGT.

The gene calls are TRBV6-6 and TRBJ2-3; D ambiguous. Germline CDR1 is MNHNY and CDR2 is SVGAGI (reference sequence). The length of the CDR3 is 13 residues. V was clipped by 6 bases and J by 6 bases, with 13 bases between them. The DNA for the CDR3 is TGTGCCAGCAGGTCCCCCTTTCCGGATACGCAGTATTTT. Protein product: CASRSPFPDTQYF.

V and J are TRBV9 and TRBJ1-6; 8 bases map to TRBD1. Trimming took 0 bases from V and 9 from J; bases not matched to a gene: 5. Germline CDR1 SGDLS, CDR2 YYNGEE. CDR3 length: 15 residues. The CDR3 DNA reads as TGTGCCAGCAGCGTAGGGGACAGGTTCCTTTCACCCCTCCACTTT. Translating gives CASSVGDRFLSPLHF. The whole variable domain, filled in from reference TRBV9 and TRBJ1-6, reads DSGVTQTPKHLITATGQRVTLRCSPRSGDLSVYWYQQSLDQGLQFLIQYYNGEERAKGNILERFSAQQFPDLHSELNLSSLELGDSALYFCASSVGDRFLSPLHFGNGTRLTVT.

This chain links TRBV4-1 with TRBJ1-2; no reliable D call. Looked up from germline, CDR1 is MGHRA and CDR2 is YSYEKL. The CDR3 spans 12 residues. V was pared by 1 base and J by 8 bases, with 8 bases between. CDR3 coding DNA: TGCGCCAGCAGCCAAGGCAGTCACGGCTACACCTTC. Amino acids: CASSQGSHGYTF.

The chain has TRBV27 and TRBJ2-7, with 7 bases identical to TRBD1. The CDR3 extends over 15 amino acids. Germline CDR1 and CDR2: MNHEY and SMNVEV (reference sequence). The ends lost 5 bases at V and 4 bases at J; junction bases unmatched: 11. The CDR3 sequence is CASSRTGVIGYEQYF. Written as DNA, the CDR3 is TGTGCCAGCAGTCGAACAGGGGTTATAGGGTACGAGCAGTACTTC.

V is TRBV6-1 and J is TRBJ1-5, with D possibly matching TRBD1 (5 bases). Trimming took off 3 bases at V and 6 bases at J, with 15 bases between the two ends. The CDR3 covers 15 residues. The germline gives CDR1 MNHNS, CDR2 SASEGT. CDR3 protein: CASSDVGQGGQPQHF. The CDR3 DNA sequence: TGTGCCAGCAGTGATGTGGGGCAGGGAGGTCAGCCCCAGCATTTT.

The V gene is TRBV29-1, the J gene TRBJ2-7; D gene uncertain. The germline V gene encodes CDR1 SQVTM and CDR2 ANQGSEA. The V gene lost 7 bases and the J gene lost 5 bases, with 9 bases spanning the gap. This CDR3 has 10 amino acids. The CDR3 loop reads CSARLDEQYF. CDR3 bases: TGCAGCGCCCGCCTGGACGAGCAGTACTTC.

DNA of the CDR3: TGTGCCAGCAGCGGCGGAGCTGACAGGGGGCGGAGCACAGATACGCAGTATTTT. Translated, it gives CASSGGADRGRSTDTQYF. The chain joins TRBV5-6 to TRBJ2-3; 10 bases line up with TRBD1. Germline CDR1 is SGHDT and CDR2 is YYEEEE. With V trimmed by 4 bases and J by 0 bases, 11 bases remained unmatched. This CDR3 has 18 residues.

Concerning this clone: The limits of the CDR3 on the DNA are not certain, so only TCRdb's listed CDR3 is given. CDR3 in amino acids: CASRLRRVGFGIPELIYEQYF. The rearrangement joins TRBV12-2 to TRBJ2-7. TRBV12-2 corresponds to a pseudogene. Termini included, the CDR3 measures 21 amino acids.

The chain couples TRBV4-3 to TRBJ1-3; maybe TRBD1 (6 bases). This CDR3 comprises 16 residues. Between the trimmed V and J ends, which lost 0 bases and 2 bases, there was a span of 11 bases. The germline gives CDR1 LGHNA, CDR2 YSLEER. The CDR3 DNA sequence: TGCGCCAGCAGCCAAGATCGGGGGCTAGCTGGAAACACCATATATTTT. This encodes CASSQDRGLAGNTIYF.

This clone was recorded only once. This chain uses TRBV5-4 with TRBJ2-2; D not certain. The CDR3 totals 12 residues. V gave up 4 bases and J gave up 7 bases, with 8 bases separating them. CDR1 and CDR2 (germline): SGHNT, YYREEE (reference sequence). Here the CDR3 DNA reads TGTGCCAGCAGCGCCCTAGGCGGGGAGCTGTTTTTT. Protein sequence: CASSALGGELFF.

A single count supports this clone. CDR3 protein: CASSPQGARYGYTF. CDR3 bases: TGTGCCAGCAGCCCACAGGGGGCGCGGTATGGCTACACCTTC. This rearrangement joins TRBV7-2 to TRBJ1-2; 9 bases are shared with TRBD1. Per germline, CDR1 SGHTA and CDR2 FQGNSA. V gave up 5 bases and J gave up 5 bases; unmatched junction bases: 6. The CDR3 runs 14 residues.

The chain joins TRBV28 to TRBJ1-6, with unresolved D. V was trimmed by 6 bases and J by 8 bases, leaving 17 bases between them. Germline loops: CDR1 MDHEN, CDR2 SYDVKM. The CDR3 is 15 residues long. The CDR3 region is CASSTPTAWDSPLHF. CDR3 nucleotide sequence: TGTGCCAGCAGCACGCCCACAGCCTGGGATTCACCCCTCCACTTT.

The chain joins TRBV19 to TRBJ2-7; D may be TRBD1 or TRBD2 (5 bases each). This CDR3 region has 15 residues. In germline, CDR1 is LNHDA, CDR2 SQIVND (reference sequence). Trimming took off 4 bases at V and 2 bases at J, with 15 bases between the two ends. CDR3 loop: CASSTPGRTTYEQYF. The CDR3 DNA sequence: TGTGCCAGTAGTACTCCGGGGCGGACAACCTACGAGCAGTACTTC. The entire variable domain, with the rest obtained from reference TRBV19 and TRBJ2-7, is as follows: DGGITQSPKYLFRKEGQNVTLSCEQNLNHDAMYWYRQDPGQGLRLIYYSQIVNDFQKGDIAEGYSVSREKKESFPLTVTSAQKNPTAFYLCASSTPGRTTYEQYFGPGTRLTVT.

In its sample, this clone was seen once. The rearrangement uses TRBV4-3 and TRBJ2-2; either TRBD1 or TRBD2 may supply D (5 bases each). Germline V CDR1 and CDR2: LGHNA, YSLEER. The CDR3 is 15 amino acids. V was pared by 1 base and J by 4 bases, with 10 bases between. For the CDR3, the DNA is TGCGCCAGCAGCCAAGCGGGGCAAACCACCGGGGAGCTGTTTTTT. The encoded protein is CASSQAGQTTGELFF.

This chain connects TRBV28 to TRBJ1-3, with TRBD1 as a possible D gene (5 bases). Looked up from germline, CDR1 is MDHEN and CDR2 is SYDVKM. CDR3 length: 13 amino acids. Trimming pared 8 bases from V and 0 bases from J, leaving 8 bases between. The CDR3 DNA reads TGTGCCAGCGGACATAGCTCTGGAAACACCATATATTTT. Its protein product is CASGHSSGNTIYF.

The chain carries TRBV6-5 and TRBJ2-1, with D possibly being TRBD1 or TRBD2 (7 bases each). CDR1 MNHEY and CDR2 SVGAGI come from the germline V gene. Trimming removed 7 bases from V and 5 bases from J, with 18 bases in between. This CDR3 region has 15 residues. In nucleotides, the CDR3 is TGTGCCAGCATGAAGACAGGGAGGGTCGACAATGAGCAGTTCTTC. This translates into CASMKTGRVDNEQFF.

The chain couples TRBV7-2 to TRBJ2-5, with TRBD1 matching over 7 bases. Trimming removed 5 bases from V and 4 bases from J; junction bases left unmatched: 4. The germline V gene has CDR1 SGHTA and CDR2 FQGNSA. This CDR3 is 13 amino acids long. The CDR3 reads CASSIGGAETQYF. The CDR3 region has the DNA TGTGCCAGCAGCATAGGGGGCGCAGAGACCCAGTACTTC.

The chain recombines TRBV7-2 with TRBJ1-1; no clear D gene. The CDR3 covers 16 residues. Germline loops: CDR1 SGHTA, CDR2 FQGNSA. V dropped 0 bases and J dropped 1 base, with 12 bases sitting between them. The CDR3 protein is CASSLATGGRNTEAFF. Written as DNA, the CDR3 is TGTGCCAGCAGCTTAGCCACCGGCGGCCGGAACACTGAAGCTTTCTTT.

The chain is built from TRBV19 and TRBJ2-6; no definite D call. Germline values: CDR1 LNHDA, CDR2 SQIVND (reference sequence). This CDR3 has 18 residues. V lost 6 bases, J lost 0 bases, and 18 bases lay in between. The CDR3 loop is CASSLLDVSSSGANVLTF. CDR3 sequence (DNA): TGTGCCAGTAGCTTACTGGACGTTTCAAGCTCTGGGGCCAACGTCCTGACTTTC.

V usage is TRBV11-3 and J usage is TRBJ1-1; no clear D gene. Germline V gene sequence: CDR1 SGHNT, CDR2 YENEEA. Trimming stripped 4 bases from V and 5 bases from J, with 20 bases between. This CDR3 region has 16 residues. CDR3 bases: TGTGCCAGCAGCTCCATTGACCTTCCCTCGGAAACTGAAGCTTTCTTT. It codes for CASSSIDLPSETEAFF.

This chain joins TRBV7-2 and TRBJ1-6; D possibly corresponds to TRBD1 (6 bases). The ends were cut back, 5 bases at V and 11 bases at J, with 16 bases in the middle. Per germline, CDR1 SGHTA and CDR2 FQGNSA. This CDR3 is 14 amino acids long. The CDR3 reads CASSARYRETPLHF. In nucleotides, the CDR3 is TGTGCCAGCAGCGCCCGATACAGGGAGACACCCCTCCACTTT. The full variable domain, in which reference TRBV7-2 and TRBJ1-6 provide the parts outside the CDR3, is GAGVSQSPSNKVTEKGKDVELRCDPISGHTALYWYRQSLGQGLEFLIYFQGNSAPDKSGLPSDRFSAERTGGSVSTLTIQRTQQEDSAVYLCASSARYRETPLHFGNGTRLTVT.

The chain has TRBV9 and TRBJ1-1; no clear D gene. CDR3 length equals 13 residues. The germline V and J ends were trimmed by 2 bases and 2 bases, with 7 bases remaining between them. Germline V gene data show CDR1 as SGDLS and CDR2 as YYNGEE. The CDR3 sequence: CASSVGSNTEAFF. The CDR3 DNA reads TGTGCCAGCAGCGTCGGCAGCAACACTGAAGCTTTCTTT.

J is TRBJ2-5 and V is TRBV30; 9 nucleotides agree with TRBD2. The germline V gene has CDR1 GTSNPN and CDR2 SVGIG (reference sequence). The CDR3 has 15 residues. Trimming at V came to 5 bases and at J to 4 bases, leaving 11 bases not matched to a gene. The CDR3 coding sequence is TGTGCCTGGGACACCTTAGCGGGAGAAGGAGAGACCCAGTACTTC. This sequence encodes CAWDTLAGEGETQYF.